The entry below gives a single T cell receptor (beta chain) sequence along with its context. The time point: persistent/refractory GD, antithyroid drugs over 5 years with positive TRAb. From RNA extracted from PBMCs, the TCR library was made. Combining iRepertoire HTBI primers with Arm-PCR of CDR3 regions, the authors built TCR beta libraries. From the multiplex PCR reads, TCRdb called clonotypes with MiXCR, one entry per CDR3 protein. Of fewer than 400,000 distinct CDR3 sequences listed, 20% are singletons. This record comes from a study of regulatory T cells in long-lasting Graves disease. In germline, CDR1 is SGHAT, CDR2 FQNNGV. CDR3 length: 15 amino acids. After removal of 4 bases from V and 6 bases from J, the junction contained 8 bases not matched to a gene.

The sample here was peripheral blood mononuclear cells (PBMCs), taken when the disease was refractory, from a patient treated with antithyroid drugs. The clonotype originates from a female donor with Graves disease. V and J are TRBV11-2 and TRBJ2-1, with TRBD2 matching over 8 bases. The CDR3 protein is CASSWSGGRANEQFF. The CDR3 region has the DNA TGTGCCAGCAGCTGGTCGGGAGGGCGGGCCAATGAGCAGTTCTTC. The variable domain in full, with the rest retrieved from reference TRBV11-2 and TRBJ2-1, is EAGVAQSPRYKIIEKRQSVAFWCNPISGHATLYWYQQILGQGPKLLIQFQNNGVVDDSQLPKDRFSAERLKGVDSTLKIQPAKLEDSAVYLCASSWSGGRANEQFFGPGTRLTVL.